The 7 T cell receptor beta chains given below trace back to one sample, sequenced in a study of long-term antiretroviral therapy in people with HIV. The assay, immunoSEQ v3.0, was run at survey level. Using immunoSEQ multiplex PCR, the repertoire was profiled, and TCRdb retains in-frame clones only, with some absent. The profile shows over 30,000 clones, 95% to 98% of them singletons. The starting material was unsorted PBMCs, obtained 7.6 years after starting antiretroviral therapy. The receptors here all came from a man under 40 with HIV.

The gene calls are TRBV5-1 and TRBJ2-7; TRBD2 might be the D (5 bases). This CDR3 spans 14 amino acids. CDR1 is SGHRS and CDR2 is YFSETQ in the germline V gene. The V gene lost 3 bases and the J gene lost 5 bases, with 15 bases spanning the gap. The CDR3 nucleotides read TGCGCCAGCAGCTCCGGCGGAGGAGGCGACGAGCAGTACTTC. Its protein is CASSSGGGGDEQYF.

This clone was recorded once. The V gene is TRBV19, the J gene TRBJ1-1; TRBD1 aligns across 8 bases. The V and J ends lost 7 bases and 4 bases, in that order; junction bases with no gene match: 8. This CDR3 spans 14 amino acids. In germline, CDR1 is LNHDA, CDR2 SQIVND (reference sequence). Here the CDR3 reads CASTFDRGGTEAFF. CDR3 sequence (DNA): TGTGCCAGTACCTTCGACAGGGGCGGCACTGAAGCTTTCTTT.

The chain links TRBV5-1 to TRBJ2-7; the D gene is possibly TRBD2 (5 bases). Trimming removed 1 base at V and 3 bases at J, with 17 bases between. The CDR3 contains 16 residues. Germline CDR1 is SGHRS and CDR2 is YFSETQ. The DNA for the CDR3 is TGCGCCAGCAGCTTGCCCGGGGTGGGTTTGAGCTACGAGCAGTACTTC. The encoded protein is CASSLPGVGLSYEQYF. Using reference TRBV5-1 and TRBJ2-7 for the parts outside the CDR3, the full variable domain is KAGVTQTPRYLIKTRGQQVTLSCSPISGHRSVSWYQQTPGQGLQFLFEYFSETQRNKGNFPGRFSGRQFSNSRSEMNVSTLELGDSALYLCASSLPGVGLSYEQYFGPGTRLTVT.

The J gene is TRBJ2-2, the V gene TRBV28; the D gene is possibly TRBD1 (6 bases). Germline V lookup: CDR1 MDHEN, CDR2 SYDVKM. The V gene lost 8 bases and the J gene lost 2 bases, with 12 bases spanning the gap. The CDR3 is 14 amino acids. Here the CDR3 reads CASPWGQNTGELFF. The CDR3 nucleotides are TGTGCCAGCCCCTGGGGACAAAACACCGGGGAGCTGTTTTTT.

The chain recombines TRBV9 with TRBJ2-1, with 12 bases aligning to TRBD2. This CDR3 spans 18 amino acids. J lost 6 bases, V lost 3 bases, and 13 bases had no gene match. In germline, CDR1 is SGDLS, CDR2 YYNGEE. This chain's CDR3 is CASSENLAGGRRGNEQFF. CDR3 sequence (DNA): TGTGCCAGCAGCGAAAACCTAGCGGGGGGGCGGAGGGGCAATGAGCAGTTCTTC.

The rearrangement uses TRBV6-5 and TRBJ1-1; D is unclear. V was cut by 2 bases and J by 2 bases, with 12 bases left in between. CDR1 and CDR2 (germline): MNHEY, SVGAGI. The CDR3 contains 15 residues. The CDR3 DNA reads as TGTGCCAGCAGTTACGGCTCAGGCTTAAACACTGAAGCTTTCTTT. Protein sequence: CASSYGSGLNTEAFF.

The CDR3 coding sequence is TGCGCCAGCAGCCAAGTGCTGCGGCACCAAGAGACCCAGTACTTC. As protein: CASSQVLRHQETQYF. V usage is TRBV4-3 and J usage is TRBJ2-5, with D hard to call. Germline lookup yields CDR1 LGHNA and CDR2 YSLEER. The V end lost 1 base, the J end lost 0 bases, and 9 bases lay between the germline ends. The length of the CDR3 is 15 residues.